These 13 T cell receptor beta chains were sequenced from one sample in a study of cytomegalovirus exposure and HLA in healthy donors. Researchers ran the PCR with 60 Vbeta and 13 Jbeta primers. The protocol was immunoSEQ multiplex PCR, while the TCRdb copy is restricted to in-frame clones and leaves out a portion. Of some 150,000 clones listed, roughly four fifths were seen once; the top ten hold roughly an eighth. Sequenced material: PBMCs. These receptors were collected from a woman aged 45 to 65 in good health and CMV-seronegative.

In DNA, the CDR3 is TGTGCCAGTAGTATAGATCGGTTGAACACTGAAGCTTTCTTT. Protein product: CASSIDRLNTEAFF. This rearrangement joins TRBV19 to TRBJ1-1, with D hard to call. CDR3 length: 14 amino acids. Trimming cost V 0 bases and J 0 bases, with 5 bases left between them. Germline CDR1 reads LNHDA; CDR2 reads SQIVND (reference sequence). The whole variable domain, filled in from reference TRBV19 and TRBJ1-1, reads DGGITQSPKYLFRKEGQNVTLSCEQNLNHDAMYWYRQDPGQGLRLIYYSQIVNDFQKGDIAEGYSVSREKKESFPLTVTSAQKNPTAFYLCASSIDRLNTEAFFGQGTRLTVV.

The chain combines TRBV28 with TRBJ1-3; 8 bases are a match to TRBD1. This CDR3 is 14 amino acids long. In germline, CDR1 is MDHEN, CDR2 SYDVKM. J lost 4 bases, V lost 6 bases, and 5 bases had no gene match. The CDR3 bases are TGTGCCAGCAGAGGCAGGGGGCTCGGAAACACCATATATTTT. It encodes CASRGRGLGNTIYF.

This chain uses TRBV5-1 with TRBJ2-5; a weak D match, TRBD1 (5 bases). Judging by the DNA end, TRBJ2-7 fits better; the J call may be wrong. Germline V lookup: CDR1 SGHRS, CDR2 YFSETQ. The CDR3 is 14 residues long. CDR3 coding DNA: TGCGCCAGCAGCCCCGAAAGGGGCAACTACGAGCAGTACTTC. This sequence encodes CASSPERGNYEQYF.

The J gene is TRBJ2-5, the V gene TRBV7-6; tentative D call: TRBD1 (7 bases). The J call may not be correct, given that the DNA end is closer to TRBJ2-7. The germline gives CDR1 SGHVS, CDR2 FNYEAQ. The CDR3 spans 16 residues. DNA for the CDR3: TGTGCCAGCAGCTTAGGGGCGGCAGGGGGGACCTACGAGCAGTACTTC. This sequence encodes CASSLGAAGGTYEQYF.

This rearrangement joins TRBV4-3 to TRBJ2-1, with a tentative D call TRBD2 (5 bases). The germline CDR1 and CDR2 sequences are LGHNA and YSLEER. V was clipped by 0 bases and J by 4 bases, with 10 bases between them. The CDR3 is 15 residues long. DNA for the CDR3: TGCGCCAGCAGCCAAGATCGAGGGCTATACAATGAGCAGTTCTTC. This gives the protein CASSQDRGLYNEQFF.

The CDR3 DNA sequence: TGTGCCAGCCGGTGGACAGGGGAGTCGTTGGGCACTGAAGCTTTCTTT. Residues: CASRWTGESLGTEAFF. J is TRBJ1-1 and V is TRBV18, with 9 bases aligning to TRBD1. Germline assignment: CDR1 KGHSH and CDR2 LQKENI. V lost 8 bases, J lost 4 bases, and 14 bases stayed unmatched. The CDR3 spans 16 residues.

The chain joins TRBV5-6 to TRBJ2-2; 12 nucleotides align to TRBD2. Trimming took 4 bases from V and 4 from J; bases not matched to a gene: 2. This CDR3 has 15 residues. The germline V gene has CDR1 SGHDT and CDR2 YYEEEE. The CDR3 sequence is CASSRTSGTTGELFF. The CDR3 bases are TGTGCCAGCAGCCGGACTAGCGGGACCACCGGGGAGCTGTTTTTT.

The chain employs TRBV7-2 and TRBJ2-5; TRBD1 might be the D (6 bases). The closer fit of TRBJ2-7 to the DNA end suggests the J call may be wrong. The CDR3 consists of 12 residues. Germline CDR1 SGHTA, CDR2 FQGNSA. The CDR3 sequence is CASSAPGDEQYF. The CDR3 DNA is TGTGCCAGCAGCGCACCAGGGGACGAGCAGTACTTC.

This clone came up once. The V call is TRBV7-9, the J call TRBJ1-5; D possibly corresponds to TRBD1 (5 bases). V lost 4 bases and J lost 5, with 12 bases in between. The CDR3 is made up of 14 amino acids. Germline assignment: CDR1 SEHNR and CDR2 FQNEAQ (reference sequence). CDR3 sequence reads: CASSSGSGHQPQHF. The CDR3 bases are TGTGCCAGCAGCTCAGGGTCGGGTCATCAGCCCCAGCATTTT.

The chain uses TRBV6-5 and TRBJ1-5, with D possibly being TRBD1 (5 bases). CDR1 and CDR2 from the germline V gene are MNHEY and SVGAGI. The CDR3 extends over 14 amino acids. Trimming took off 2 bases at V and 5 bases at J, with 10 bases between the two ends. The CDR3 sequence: CASSYGGGDQPQHF. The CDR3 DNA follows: TGTGCCAGCAGTTACGGTGGGGGGGATCAGCCCCAGCATTTT.

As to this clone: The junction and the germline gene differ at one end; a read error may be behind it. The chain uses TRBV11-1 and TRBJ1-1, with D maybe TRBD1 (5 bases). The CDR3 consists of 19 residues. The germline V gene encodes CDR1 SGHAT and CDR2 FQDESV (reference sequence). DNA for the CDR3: TGTGCCAGCCGCTTTACTCGAACACAGGAAAACTCCGCAGACACTGAAGCTTTCTTT. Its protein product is CASRFTRTQENSADTEAFF.

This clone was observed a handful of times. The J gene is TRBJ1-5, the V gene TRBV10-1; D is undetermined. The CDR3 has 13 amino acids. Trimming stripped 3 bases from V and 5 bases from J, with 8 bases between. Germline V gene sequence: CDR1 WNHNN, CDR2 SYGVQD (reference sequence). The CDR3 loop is CASSDWGDQPQHF. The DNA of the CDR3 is TGCGCCAGCAGTGATTGGGGAGATCAGCCCCAGCATTTT.

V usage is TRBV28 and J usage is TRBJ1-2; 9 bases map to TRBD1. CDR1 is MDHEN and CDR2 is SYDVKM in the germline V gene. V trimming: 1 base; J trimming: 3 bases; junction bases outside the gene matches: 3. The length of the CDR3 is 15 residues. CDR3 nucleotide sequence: TGTGCCAGCAGTTTATTCGGGGACAGGGACTATGGCTACACCTTC. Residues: CASSLFGDRDYGYTF.